This T cell receptor beta chain is from a study of T cell responses to AZD1222 COVID-19 vaccine. Germline CDR1 reads ENHRY; CDR2 reads SYGVKD. V dropped 7 bases and J dropped 6 bases, with 16 bases sitting between them. The CDR3 covers 14 residues. Data came from immunoSEQ multiplex PCR; TCRdb stores just in-frame clones and leaves some out. This table holds about 140,000 clones, just over 85% found once. The J gene is TRBJ1-5, the V gene TRBV10-3; D is unclear. Sample: peripheral blood, taken on day 0 of AZD1222 vaccination. The TCR sequence derives from an adult in good health. DNA of the CDR3: TGTGCCATCAAGAATGGCACCTCGGGTCAGCCCCAGCATTTT. It yields the protein CAIKNGTSGQPQHF.